The sequence of this T cell receptor beta chain was determined in a study of tumor and adjacent non-tumor tissue in lung cancer. This sample's RNA came from whole unsorted tissue. This non-tumor lung sample came from over 3 cm beyond the tumor edge. With respect to this clonotype: One junction end disagrees with the germline gene, perhaps due to a read error.

CDR1 is SQVTM and CDR2 is ANQGSEA in the germline V gene. This CDR3 spans 14 amino acids. Three rounds of nested PCR, following a modified ARM-PCR protocol, produced the TCRbeta library. TCRdb re-called the multiplex PCR reads through MiXCR, storing one row per CDR3 protein. The repertoire consists of 65,000 to 85,000 distinct CDR3 sequences, with more than 75% occurring once and the leading ten covering under 45%. The sequenced material came from distant non-tumor lung tissue. This clonotype was sampled from a man aged 55 to 69 with non-small cell lung cancer. The chain has TRBV29-1 and TRBJ1-1, with D tentatively TRBD1 (5 bases). The CDR3, as DNA: TGCAGCGTTGTTCCCCACGGGCAGGACACTGAAGCTTTATTT. Protein: CSVVPHGQDTEALF. Variable domain in full (rest from reference TRBV29-1 and TRBJ1-1): SAVISQKPSRDICQRGTSLTIQCQVDSQVTMMFWYRQQPGQSLTLIATANQGSEATYESGFVIDKFPISRPNLTFSTLTVSNMSPEDSSIYLCSVVPHGQDTEALFGQGTRLTVV.